This TCR beta chain was recovered during a study of T cell responses to AZD1222 COVID-19 vaccine (dated by TCRdb to the early 2020s). Regarding the complete study: TCR sequencing covered over 230 trial participants: 200 to 210 given two doses of AZD1222 and around 25 given two doses of MenACWY control vaccine. Trial participants were enrolled by age into subgroups of 18-55, 56-69 and 70-plus years, and 148, 28 and 57 TCR-sequenced participants, respectively, were included in these subgroups. Beyond this particular receptor, the publication reports: Because no day 14 peak-response samples were available, repertoires were characterized only after the peak T cell response. CD4 TCRs associated with the vaccine covered the entire spike protein, and the dominant responses were in regions 160-218 and 743-854. Most participants were white British and females outnumbered males, and the authors suggested that clonal diversity may have been underestimated. In the small 56-69-year group, the increase in depth fell short of significance, most likely because of low power. Only six AZD1222 recipients were SARS-CoV-2 seropositive at baseline, limiting conclusions about previously exposed vaccinees. Spike-specific TCR breadth and depth rose significantly after two AZD1222 doses compared with day 0 and with MenACWY recipients. Epitopes outside the regions mutated in the B.1.351 and B.1.1.7 variants were reportedly recognized by nearly half of the unique spike-specific TCRs.

The sample's time point label is to be understood as: about 28 days (+/-7) after the second vaccine dose. AZD1222 recipients given second doses at about 4 weeks or at about 12 weeks were pooled, since spike-specific TCR depth and breadth were not found to differ between the two schedules. Vaccinee samples were obtained from the UK trials COV001 and COV002, which included a single-blind randomized controlled phase 2/3 trial of AZD1222 (ChAdOx1 nCoV-19) in healthy adults. For TCRbeta chain sequencing, PBMC samples from trial participants were taken at day 0 and at day 28 after the second dose. Comment on this clone: It lacks a known antigen. Base qualities were left out, and no much larger clone turns up one base away.

The CDR3 runs 14 amino acids, cysteine and phenylalanine included. Only the CDR3 DNA stays, 42 bases, in frame from base 1. From the germline V gene, CDR1 is SQVTM and CDR2 is ANQGSEA. The germline V and J ends show losses of 3 bases and 12 bases respectively, and no gene match explains 7 bases of the junction. The CDR3 regions of human TCRbeta chains were analyzed by immunosequencing. The authors processed their data as follows. Repertoire TCRs were checked for matches against a reference library of SARS-CoV-2-specific TCRs that had been generated using the MIRA antigen-specificity platform. Breadth was defined as the fraction of unique TCRs that were SARS-CoV-2-associated, and depth was defined as the fraction of total T cells that were SARS-CoV-2-associated. Each spike-specific TCR was assigned to its reactive spike region and to a CD4 or CD8 class using the MIRA data. Log10-transformed breadth and depth values were compared by one-way ANOVA with Sidak's multiple comparisons tests. As stored in TCRdb, this immuneACCESS dataset retains in-frame rearrangements with V and J assigned. A fraction of the clones does not appear; measured against another copy, unresolved V genes explain less than half of the discrepancy, and the remainder lacks a known reason. The V and J calls and clone size were taken over from that table, and D and trimming were inferred from the DNA. The sample profile shows about 140,000 clones; approximately 89% of them were found once. The leading ten clones occupy around 1.2% of the sample.

The sample consisted of peripheral blood, taken 28 days after the second AZD1222 dose. This clonotype was sampled from an adult who received the AZD1222 COVID-19 vaccine. The chain employs TRBV29-1 and TRBJ2-1, and 14 junctional nucleotides match TRBD2. CDR3 loop: CSVEGTSGSSTQFF. The nucleotide sequence is TGCAGCGTTGAGGGGACTAGCGGGAGCTCAACGCAGTTCTTC.